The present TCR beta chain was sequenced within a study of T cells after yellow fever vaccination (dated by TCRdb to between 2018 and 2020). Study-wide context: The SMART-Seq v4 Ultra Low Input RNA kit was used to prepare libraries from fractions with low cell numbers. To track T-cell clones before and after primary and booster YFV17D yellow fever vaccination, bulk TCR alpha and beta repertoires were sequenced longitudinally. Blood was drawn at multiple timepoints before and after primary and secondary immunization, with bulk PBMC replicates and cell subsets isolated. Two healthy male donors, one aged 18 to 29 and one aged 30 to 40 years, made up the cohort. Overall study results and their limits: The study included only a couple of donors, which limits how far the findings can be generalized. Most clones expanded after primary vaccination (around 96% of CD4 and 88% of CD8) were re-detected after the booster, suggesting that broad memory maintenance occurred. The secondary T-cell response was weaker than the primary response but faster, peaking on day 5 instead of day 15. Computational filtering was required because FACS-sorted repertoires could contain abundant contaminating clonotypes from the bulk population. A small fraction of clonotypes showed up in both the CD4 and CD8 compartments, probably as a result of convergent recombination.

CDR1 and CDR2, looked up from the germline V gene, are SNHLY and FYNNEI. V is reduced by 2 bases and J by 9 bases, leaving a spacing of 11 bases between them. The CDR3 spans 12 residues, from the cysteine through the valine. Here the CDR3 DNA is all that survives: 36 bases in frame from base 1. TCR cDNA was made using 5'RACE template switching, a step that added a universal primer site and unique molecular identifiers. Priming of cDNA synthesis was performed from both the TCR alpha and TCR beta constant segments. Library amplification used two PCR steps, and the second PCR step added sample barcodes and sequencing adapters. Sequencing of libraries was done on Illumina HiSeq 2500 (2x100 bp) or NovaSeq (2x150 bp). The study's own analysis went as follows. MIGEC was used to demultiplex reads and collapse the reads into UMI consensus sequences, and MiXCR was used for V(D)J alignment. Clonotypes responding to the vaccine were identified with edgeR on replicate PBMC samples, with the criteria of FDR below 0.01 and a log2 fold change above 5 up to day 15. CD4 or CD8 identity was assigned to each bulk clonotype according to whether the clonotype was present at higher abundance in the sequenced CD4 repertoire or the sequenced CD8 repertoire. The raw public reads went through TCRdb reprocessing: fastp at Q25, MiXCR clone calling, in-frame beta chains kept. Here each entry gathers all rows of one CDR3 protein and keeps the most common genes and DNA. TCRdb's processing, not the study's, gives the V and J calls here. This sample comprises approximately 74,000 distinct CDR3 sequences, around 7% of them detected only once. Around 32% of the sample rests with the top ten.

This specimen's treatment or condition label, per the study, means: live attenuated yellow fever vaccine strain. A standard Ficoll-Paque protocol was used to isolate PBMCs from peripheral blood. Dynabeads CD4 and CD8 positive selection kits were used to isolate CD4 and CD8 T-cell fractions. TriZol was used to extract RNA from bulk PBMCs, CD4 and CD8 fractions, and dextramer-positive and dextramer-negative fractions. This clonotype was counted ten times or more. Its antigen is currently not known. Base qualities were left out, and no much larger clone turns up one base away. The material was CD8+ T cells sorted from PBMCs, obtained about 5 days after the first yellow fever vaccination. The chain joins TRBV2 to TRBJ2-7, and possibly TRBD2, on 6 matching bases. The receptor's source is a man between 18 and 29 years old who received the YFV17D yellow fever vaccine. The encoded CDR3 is CASSELGGLQYV. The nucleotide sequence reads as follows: TGTGCCAGCAGTGAACTGGGGGGACTGCAGTACGTC.